This T cell receptor (beta chain) was retrieved from a study of cytomegalovirus exposure and HLA in healthy donors. The PCR contained 60 Vbeta and 13 Jbeta primers. Here immunoSEQ multiplex PCR was the method, and the copy in TCRdb shows in-frame clones only, minus some. The listing records around 55,000 clones. The CDR3 is 13 amino acids. V lost 2 bases to trimming and J lost 8 bases, with 12 bases between them. Germline assignment: CDR1 KGHSH and CDR2 LQKENI. Sequences were obtained from PBMCs. This receptor was identified in a man aged 50-60 years in good health and CMV-seropositive. This chain links TRBV18 with TRBJ1-1; weak D call: TRBD1 (5 bases). The CDR3 bases are TGTGCCAGCTCACCATACAGGACGAACGAAGCTTTCTTT. It encodes CASSPYRTNEAFF.